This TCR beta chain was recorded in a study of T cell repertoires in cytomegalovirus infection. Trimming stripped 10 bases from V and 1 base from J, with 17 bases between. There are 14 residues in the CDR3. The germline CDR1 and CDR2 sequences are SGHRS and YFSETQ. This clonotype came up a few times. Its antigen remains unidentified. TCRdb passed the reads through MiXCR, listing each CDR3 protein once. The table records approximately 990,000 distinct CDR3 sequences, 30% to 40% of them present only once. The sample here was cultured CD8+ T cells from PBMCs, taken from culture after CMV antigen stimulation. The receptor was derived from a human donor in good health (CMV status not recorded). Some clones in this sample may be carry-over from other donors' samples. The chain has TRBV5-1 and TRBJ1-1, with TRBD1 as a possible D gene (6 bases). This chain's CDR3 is CAFTLGQPNTEAFF. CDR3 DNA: TGCGCCTTTACACTTGGACAGCCGAACACTGAAGCTTTCTTT.